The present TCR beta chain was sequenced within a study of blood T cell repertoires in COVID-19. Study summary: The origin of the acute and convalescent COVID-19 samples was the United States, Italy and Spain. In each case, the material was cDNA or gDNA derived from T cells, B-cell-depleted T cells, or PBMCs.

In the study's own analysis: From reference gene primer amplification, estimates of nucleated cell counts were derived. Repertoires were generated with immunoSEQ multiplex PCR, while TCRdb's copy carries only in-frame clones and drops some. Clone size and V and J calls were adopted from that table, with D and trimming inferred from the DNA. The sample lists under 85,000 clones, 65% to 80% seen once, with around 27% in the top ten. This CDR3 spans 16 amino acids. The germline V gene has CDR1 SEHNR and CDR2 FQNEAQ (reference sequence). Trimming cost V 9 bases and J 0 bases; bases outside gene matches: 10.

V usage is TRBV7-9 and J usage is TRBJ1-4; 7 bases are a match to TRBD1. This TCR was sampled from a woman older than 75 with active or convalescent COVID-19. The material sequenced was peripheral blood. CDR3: CARNPGTVTTNEKLFF. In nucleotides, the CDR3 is TGTGCCAGAAACCCCGGGACAGTCACAACTAATGAAAAACTGTTTTTT. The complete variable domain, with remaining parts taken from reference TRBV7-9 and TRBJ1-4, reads DTGVSQNPRHKITKRGQNVTFRCDPISEHNRLYWYRQTLGQGPEFLTYFQNEAQLEKSRLLSDRFSAERPKGSFSTLEIQRTEQGDSAMYLCARNPGTVTTNEKLFFGSGTQLSVL.